One sample yielded the 14 T cell receptor beta chains listed below, sequenced in a study of blood T cell repertoires in COVID-19. Assay: immunoSEQ multiplex PCR; the TCRdb copy retains only in-frame clones and omits some. Among around 280,000 clones listed, around 85% were seen once. Sequenced input: PBMCs or T cells enriched from blood (not recorded which). All receptors derive from a woman aged 40 to 50 who had recovered from COVID-19.

The chain couples TRBV14 to TRBJ2-1; 7 bases are a match to TRBD1. The J segment lost 10 bases and the V segment lost 1 base, leaving 7 bases of the junction unmatched. CDR1 and CDR2 (germline): SGHDN, FVKESK. CDR3 length: 14 amino acids. CDR3 DNA: TGTGCCAGCAGCCAAGGGATGGTGACAGGGGAGCAGTTCTTC. Translating it yields CASSQGMVTGEQFF.

The V and J genes are TRBV7-3 and TRBJ2-1; no firm D call. Germline V lookup: CDR1 SGHTA, CDR2 FQGTGA. This CDR3 is 12 amino acids long. V dropped 3 bases and J dropped 10 bases, with 10 bases sitting between them. The CDR3: CASSFRQGEQFF. CDR3 bases: TGTGCCAGCAGCTTCCGACAAGGAGAGCAGTTCTTC.

This clone was counted a single time. The CDR3, as DNA: TGTGCCAGCAGTTCAAACAGGGTACATGAGCAGTTCTTC. It codes for CASSSNRVHEQFF. The chain links TRBV27 to TRBJ2-1; the D gene is possibly TRBD1 (6 bases). CDR3 length: 13 amino acids. Per the germline V gene, CDR1 is MNHEY and CDR2 is SMNVEV (reference sequence). Trimming pared 4 bases from V and 8 bases from J, leaving 12 bases between.

This clone was detected only once. The chain uses TRBV7-9 and TRBJ2-5, with TRBD2 matching over 7 bases. Unmatched junction bases numbered 2, after V lost 2 bases and J lost 5 bases. The length of the CDR3 is 13 residues. Germline CDR1 reads SEHNR; CDR2 reads FQNEAQ (reference sequence). Here the CDR3 reads CASSLPGGETQYF. CDR3 sequence (DNA): TGTGCCAGCAGCTTACCGGGGGGTGAGACCCAGTACTTC.

This clone was found a few times. The gene calls are TRBV4-1 and TRBJ1-2; D is possibly TRBD1 (5 bases). Germline V gives CDR1 MGHRA, CDR2 YSYEKL. CDR3 length: 16 residues. V lost 6 bases and J lost 5, with 22 bases in between. The CDR3 sequence: CASSTRGEGPQYGYTF. The CDR3 DNA reads as TGCGCCAGCAGTACCCGGGGGGAGGGACCCCAATATGGCTACACCTTC.

V and J are TRBV15 and TRBJ2-3; the match to TRBD1 covers 8 bases. The CDR3 runs 16 residues. The ends lost 3 bases at V and 6 bases at J; junction bases unmatched: 11. Germline lookup yields CDR1 LNHNV and CDR2 YYDKDF (reference sequence). As DNA, the CDR3 is TGTGCCACCAGCAGGCCGGAGACAGGGGACGGGGATACGCAGTATTTT. Its translation is CATSRPETGDGDTQYF.

The J gene is TRBJ1-6, the V gene TRBV14; 7 positions agree with TRBD1. Germline CDR1 and CDR2: SGHDN and FVKESK. The CDR3 totals 16 residues. V lost 0 bases to trimming and J lost 10 bases; unmatched junction nucleotides: 9. CDR3 sequence (DNA): TGTGCCAGCAGCCAAGATAGGGGGCAGGGAGGATCACCCCTCCACTTT. Residues: CASSQDRGQGGSPLHF.

The count of this clone is one. V and J are TRBV3-1 (or the pseudogene TRBV3-2) and TRBJ2-5; maybe TRBD2 (6 bases). Per the germline V gene, CDR1 is LGHDT and CDR2 is YNNKEL (reference sequence). V was cut by 0 bases and J by 5 bases, with 10 bases left in between. The CDR3 is 14 residues long. CDR3 amino acids: CASSQDGGDETQYF. The DNA for the CDR3 is TGTGCCAGCAGCCAAGACGGCGGGGACGAGACCCAGTACTTC.

V usage is TRBV18 and J usage is TRBJ1-1, with D unclear. CDR1 and CDR2 from the germline V gene are KGHSH and LQKENI. V lost 5 bases to trimming and J lost 1 base, with 11 bases between them. The length of the CDR3 is 14 residues. The CDR3: CASSVGGGNTEAFF. CDR3 nucleotide sequence: TGTGCCAGCTCAGTGGGCGGAGGGAACACTGAAGCTTTCTTT.

This clone turned up a few times. The chain combines TRBV7-9 with TRBJ2-7, with D maybe TRBD2 (6 bases). CDR1 SEHNR and CDR2 FQNEAQ come from the germline V gene (reference sequence). V gave up 5 bases and J gave up 1 base, with 12 bases separating them. The CDR3 sequence is 14 residues long. For the CDR3, the DNA is TGTGCCAGCAGCGCGGGACTCCAATCCTACGAGCAGTACTTC. It is translated as CASSAGLQSYEQYF. Based on the CDR3 plus reference TRBV7-9 and TRBJ2-7, the full variable domain is DTGVSQNPRHKITKRGQNVTFRCDPISEHNRLYWYRQTLGQGPEFLTYFQNEAQLEKSRLLSDRFSAERPKGSFSTLEIQRTEQGDSAMYLCASSAGLQSYEQYFGPGTRLTVT.

The chain links TRBV2 to TRBJ1-2; 9 bases fit TRBD1. Germline-derived CDR1 and CDR2 are SNHLY and FYNNEI. The CDR3 spans 16 residues. The V gene end was trimmed by 2 bases and the J gene end by 7 bases; junction bases not matched to a gene: 11. Here the CDR3 reads CASSETTGGPLGGYTF. The CDR3 DNA reads TGTGCCAGCAGTGAAACAACAGGGGGCCCTCTTGGTGGCTACACCTTC. The complete variable domain, with remaining parts taken from reference TRBV2 and TRBJ1-2, reads EPEVTQTPSHQVTQMGQEVILRCVPISNHLYFYWYRQILGQKVEFLVSFYNNEISEKSEIFDDQFSVERPDGSNFTLKIRSTKLEDSAMYFCASSETTGGPLGGYTFGSGTRLTVV.

This chain uses TRBV4-3 with TRBJ2-5; 10 bases agree with TRBD1. This CDR3 is built from 15 residues. Germline CDR1 and CDR2: LGHNA and YSLEER. The V segment lost 0 bases and the J segment 5 bases; nucleotides outside the gene matches: 3. The DNA of the CDR3 is TGCGCCAGCAGCCAAGAGCCGGGACAGGGGGAGACCCAGTACTTC. Translated: CASSQEPGQGETQYF.

The V and J genes are TRBV18 and TRBJ2-5; perhaps TRBD1 as D (6 bases). The CDR3 loop spans 14 amino acids. Germline lookup yields CDR1 KGHSH and CDR2 LQKENI. V was cut by 2 bases and J by 3 bases, with 10 bases left in between. The CDR3 DNA reads TGTGCCAGCTCACCAATTGGACAGAAAGAGACCCAGTACTTC. This translates into CASSPIGQKETQYF.

V usage is TRBV7-3 and J usage is TRBJ2-1; D is ambiguous. Germline V lookup: CDR1 SGHTA, CDR2 FQGTGA. Trimming took off 1 base at V and 3 bases at J, with 7 bases between the two ends. This CDR3 contains 14 residues. The CDR3 DNA reads as TGTGCCAGCAGCTTAATTGCTAGCTACAATGAGCAGTTCTTC. Translated, it gives CASSLIASYNEQFF.